The text below deals with one TCR beta chain. What it binds is unknown. Germline V lookup: CDR1 SNHLY, CDR2 FYNNEI. The CDR3 has 14 amino acids. Trimming took off 5 bases at V and 4 bases at J, with 13 bases between the two ends. This entry comes from a study of shared clonotypes between healthy human individuals. Study outcomes and limitations: Compared with memory subsets, naive subsets generally had larger estimated richness.

Measured with immunoSEQ multiplex PCR; TCRdb has only the in-frame clones, and not every one. The sample contains around 1,100,000 clones, 60% to 80% of which appear only once. Material: memory CD4+ T cells from PBMCs. Subset denoted: CD45RA-negative fraction. This chain links TRBV2 with TRBJ2-3; D is unclear. The clonotype originates from a man aged 18 to 30 in good health. Some clones in this sample may be carry-over from other donors' samples. CDR3: CASSLGWIPDTQYF. DNA for the CDR3: TGTGCCAGCAGTCTCGGATGGATCCCAGATACGCAGTATTTT. Supplemented by reference TRBV2 and TRBJ2-3, the full variable domain reads EPEVTQTPSHQVTQMGQEVILRCVPISNHLYFYWYRQILGQKVEFLVSFYNNEISEKSEIFDDQFSVERPDGSNFTLKIRSTKLEDSAMYFCASSLGWIPDTQYFGPGTRLTVL.